This T cell receptor (beta chain) was captured in a study of regulatory T cells in long-lasting Graves disease. This clonotype was picked up a small number of times. TCR beta libraries were built with iRepertoire HTBI primers and Arm-PCR of CDR3 regions. TCRdb ran MiXCR on the multiplex PCR reads and lists one entry per CDR3 protein. The sample lists 350,000 to 550,000 distinct CDR3 sequences, 13% to 15% occurring once. Time point of the sample: newly diagnosed GD, antithyroid drugs for less than 3 months. Isolated PBMC RNA provided the starting material for the TCR library. Germline V gene data show CDR1 as SGHVS and CDR2 as FNYEAQ. The CDR3 loop spans 19 amino acids. V was clipped by 0 bases and J by 4 bases; unmatched bases: 11. These same records also appear under a second study, on T cells in Graves' hyperthyroidism and ophthalmopathy. That study reports: Diagnostic decisions used clinical symptoms, serum thyroxine and TRAb, thyroid ultrasound and orbital computed tomography.

The clonotype comes from a woman between 50 and 59 years old with Graves disease. The sample here was peripheral blood mononuclear cells (PBMCs), taken at new diagnosis, from a patient treated with antithyroid drugs. This chain connects TRBV7-6 to TRBJ2-3, with TRBD2 identical over 12 bases. CDR3 protein: CASSLAVLGTSGLADTQYF. As DNA, the CDR3 is TGTGCCAGCAGCTTAGCCGTACTAGGGACTAGCGGGCTTGCAGATACGCAGTATTTT.